Following are 24 T cell receptor beta chains from one sample sequenced in a study of T cell responses to AZD1222 COVID-19 vaccine. Measured with immunoSEQ multiplex PCR; TCRdb has only the in-frame clones, and not every one. The table has about 260,000 clones, over 85% seen once. Sequences were derived from peripheral blood, sampled on day 0 of AZD1222 vaccination. Receptor source: an adult in good health.

This clone was found once. The rearrangement joins TRBV29-1 to TRBJ2-1; maybe TRBD2 (6 bases). The CDR3 spans 13 residues. From germline, CDR1 is SQVTM and CDR2 ANQGSEA. The ends were cut back, 4 bases at V and 0 bases at J, with 7 bases in the middle. This chain's CDR3 is CSVGGVSYNEQFF. In nucleotides, the CDR3 is TGCAGCGTTGGCGGGGTCTCCTACAATGAGCAGTTCTTC.

The genes are TRBV7-6 and TRBJ1-2, with D maybe TRBD1 (5 bases). The CDR3 is 17 amino acids. CDR1 is SGHVS and CDR2 is FNYEAQ in the germline V gene. V lost 4 bases to trimming and J lost 4 bases, with 22 bases between them. CDR3 sequence: CASSSSKRGTELYGYTF. In DNA, the CDR3 is TGTGCCAGCAGCTCCTCTAAGCGAGGGACGGAGCTCTATGGCTACACCTTC.

This sequence joins TRBV6-2 or TRBV6-3 and TRBJ2-7, with 10 bases identical to TRBD2. The CDR3 runs 15 residues. The J segment lost 0 bases and the V segment lost 5 bases, leaving 4 bases of the junction unmatched. Germline V gene data show CDR1 as MNHEY and CDR2 as SVGEGT. The CDR3 spells CASSGGLAVSYEQYF. In DNA, the CDR3 is TGTGCCAGCAGTGGTGGACTAGCGGTCTCCTACGAGCAGTACTTC.

This chain uses TRBV7-9 with TRBJ2-2; TRBD2 matches 7 bases. J was trimmed by 3 bases and V by 6 bases; bases with no gene match: 7. CDR1 and CDR2 from the germline V gene are SEHNR and FQNEAQ (reference sequence). CDR3 size: 15 residues. CDR3 sequence (DNA): TGTGCCAGCAGGGGAAGCGGGACCTACACCGGGGAGCTGTTTTTT. Translating it yields CASRGSGTYTGELFF.

J is TRBJ1-2 and V is TRBV3-1 (or the pseudogene TRBV3-2); 7 nucleotides align to TRBD1. Trimming removed 1 base from V and 6 bases from J; junction bases left unmatched: 5. The germline V gene encodes CDR1 LGHDT and CDR2 YNNKEL (reference sequence). The CDR3 spans 14 residues. CDR3 sequence (DNA): TGTGCCAGCAGCCAAGGGCACAGGGGAAATGGCTACACCTTC. Its translation: CASSQGHRGNGYTF.

The chain couples TRBV6-1 to TRBJ2-5; 8 positions match TRBD1. The CDR3 is 16 amino acids. CDR1 and CDR2 (germline): MNHNS, SASEGT. V dropped 3 bases and J dropped 5; count of bases not matched to a gene: 11. DNA of the CDR3: TGTGCCAGCAGTGACAACGACAGGGGTTTGATCGAGACCCAGTACTTC. This gives the protein CASSDNDRGLIETQYF.

The genes are TRBV3-1 (or the pseudogene TRBV3-2) and TRBJ1-2, with D unclear. Looked up from germline, CDR1 is LGHDT and CDR2 is YNNKEL (reference sequence). The CDR3 totals 11 residues. V dropped 4 bases and J dropped 7 bases, with 7 bases sitting between them. CDR3 protein: CASSLSGGYTF. CDR3 DNA sequence: TGTGCCAGCAGCCTAAGTGGTGGCTACACCTTC.

This chain connects TRBV2 to TRBJ2-7; possible D gene TRBD2, 6 bases. The length of the CDR3 is 15 residues. Trimming shortened V by 6 bases and J by 0 bases, and 15 bases separated the two germline ends. CDR1 and CDR2 (germline): SNHLY, FYNNEI. The DNA for the CDR3 is TGTGCCAGCAGGACTACCGCCGGGAGCTCCTACGAGCAGTACTTC. Translation: CASRTTAGSSYEQYF.

The CDR3 reads CASNPSGTADTQYF. The CDR3 DNA reads as TGCGCCAGCAATCCTAGCGGGACAGCAGATACGCAGTATTTT. The genes are TRBV10-2 and TRBJ2-3; 9 positions agree with TRBD2. Looked up from germline, CDR1 is WSHSY and CDR2 is SAAADI. Trimming removed 7 bases from V and 4 bases from J; junction bases left unmatched: 6. The CDR3 is 14 residues long.

V usage is TRBV5-4 and J usage is TRBJ1-2, with 10 bases aligning to TRBD1. The length of the CDR3 is 15 residues. Trimming cost V 6 bases and J 3 bases; bases outside gene matches: 8. The germline gives CDR1 SGHNT, CDR2 YYREEE (reference sequence). Written as DNA, the CDR3 is TGTGCCAGCACCACTCCGGGGACAGGGGACTATGGCTACACCTTC. Amino acids: CASTTPGTGDYGYTF. Based on the CDR3 plus reference TRBV5-4 and TRBJ1-2, the full variable domain is ETGVTQSPTHLIKTRGQQVTLRCSSQSGHNTVSWYQQALGQGPQFIFQYYREEENGRGNFPPRFSGLQFPNYSSELNVNALELDDSALYLCASTTPGTGDYGYTFGSGTRLTVV.

This chain connects TRBV7-3 to TRBJ2-7, with 7 bases matching TRBD1. Unmatched junction bases numbered 4, after V lost 5 bases and J lost 6 bases. The CDR3 spans 12 residues. The germline CDR1 and CDR2 sequences are SGHTA and FQGTGA. In nucleotides, the CDR3 is TGTGCCAGCAGCGTAGGGGGCGGCGAGCAGTACTTC. Protein product: CASSVGGGEQYF.

This sequence joins TRBV7-2 and TRBJ2-3; 11 nucleotides align to TRBD2. Germline V gene data show CDR1 as SGHTA and CDR2 as FQGNSA. The V gene end was trimmed by 5 bases and the J gene end by 2 bases; junction bases not matched to a gene: 6. This CDR3 contains 16 residues. The CDR3 is CASSLTSGGLTDTQYF. The CDR3 bases are TGTGCCAGCAGCCTCACTAGCGGGGGCCTCACAGATACGCAGTATTTT.

The chain couples TRBV28 to TRBJ2-5; D gene ambiguous. Germline assignment: CDR1 MDHEN and CDR2 SYDVKM. The CDR3 loop spans 16 amino acids. Trimming stripped 2 bases from V and 2 bases from J, with 15 bases between. CDR3 sequence (DNA): TGTGCCAGCAGTTTACCCCCACCAGGAGTGCAAGAGACCCAGTACTTC. Protein product: CASSLPPPGVQETQYF.

The rearrangement links TRBV6-6 to TRBJ1-2; D is possibly TRBD1 (5 bases). This CDR3 spans 15 amino acids. Trimming stripped 5 bases from V and 0 bases from J, with 13 bases between. Germline CDR1 is MNHNY and CDR2 is SVGAGI (reference sequence). CDR3 sequence: CASSPTGPANYGYTF. In nucleotides, the CDR3 is TGTGCCAGCAGTCCCACGGGACCGGCTAACTATGGCTACACCTTC.

V is TRBV19 and J is TRBJ1-2, with a possible D match to TRBD1 (6 bases). CDR3 length equals 13 residues. Germline CDR1 LNHDA, CDR2 SQIVND (reference sequence). V was pared by 4 bases and J by 9 bases, with 15 bases between. The CDR3 coding sequence is TGTGCCAGTAGTACCTTTCGCAGGGGACGCTACACCTTC. It translates to CASSTFRRGRYTF.

This chain connects TRBV6-5 to TRBJ1-1; D possibly corresponds to TRBD1 (5 bases). CDR3 length: 11 amino acids. Trimming pared 2 bases from V and 13 bases from J, leaving 11 bases between. Germline lookup yields CDR1 MNHEY and CDR2 SVGAGI. The CDR3 DNA reads TGTGCCAGCAGTTACGGAGGGGCTGTTTTCTTT. Amino acids: CASSYGGAVFF.

The V gene is TRBV15, the J gene TRBJ2-3, with 10 nucleotides matching TRBD2. CDR3 size: 16 residues. Germline trimming cut 4 bases from V and 2 bases from J; bases unmatched to any gene: 6. Germline-derived CDR1 and CDR2 are LNHNV and YYDKDF (reference sequence). This CDR3 reads CATSKRTSGNTDTQYF. CDR3 nucleotides: TGTGCCACCAGCAAGCGGACTAGCGGAAACACAGATACGCAGTATTTT.

The chain combines TRBV3-1 (or the pseudogene TRBV3-2) with TRBJ2-4; either TRBD1 or TRBD2 may supply D (5 bases each). This CDR3 comprises 12 residues. V was shortened by 4 bases and J by 10 bases, with 11 bases between the two germline ends. Germline V CDR1 and CDR2: LGHDT, YNNKEL (reference sequence). In DNA form, the CDR3 reads TGTGCCAGCAGCCGGGACCCCTTGATTCAGTACTTC. It specifies CASSRDPLIQYF.

This clone was counted only a few times. The V and J genes are TRBV3-1 (or the pseudogene TRBV3-2) and TRBJ1-6, with D possibly being TRBD1 (6 bases). Trimming left V 0 bases short and J 7 bases short, with 13 bases between. Germline CDR1 and CDR2: LGHDT and YNNKEL (reference sequence). This CDR3 spans 16 amino acids. The CDR3 sequence: CASSQDSRGSNSPLHF. CDR3 bases: TGTGCCAGCAGCCAAGACTCCAGGGGAAGCAATTCACCCCTCCACTTT.

CDR3 DNA sequence: TGTGCCAGAAGCTTCGGACAGGGGGCATGTGACTATGGCTACACCTTC. This codes for CARSFGQGACDYGYTF. The chain employs TRBV5-3 and TRBJ1-2, with TRBD1 identical over 11 bases. TRBV5-3 is an open reading frame, and its role is uncertain. Unmatched junction bases numbered 6, after V lost 2 bases and J lost 3 bases. The CDR3 loop spans 16 amino acids.

Here the CDR3 reads CASSPARAYNEQFF. CDR3 DNA: TGTGCCAGCAGTCCCGCCAGGGCCTACAATGAGCAGTTCTTC. This chain connects TRBV7-9 to TRBJ2-1; D is perhaps TRBD1 (5 bases). V was clipped by 6 bases and J by 2 bases, with 11 bases between them. Germline V gives CDR1 SEHNR, CDR2 FQNEAQ (reference sequence). This CDR3 contains 14 residues. Drawing the rest from reference TRBV7-9 and TRBJ2-1, the complete variable domain is DTGVSQNPRHKITKRGQNVTFRCDPISEHNRLYWYRQTLGQGPEFLTYFQNEAQLEKSRLLSDRFSAERPKGSFSTLEIQRTEQGDSAMYLCASSPARAYNEQFFGPGTRLTVL.

The rearrangement links TRBV18 to TRBJ2-3; D gene uncertain. Germline V gene sequence: CDR1 KGHSH, CDR2 LQKENI. V was trimmed by 2 bases and J by 0 bases, leaving 6 bases between them. The CDR3 contains 14 residues. The CDR3 spells CASSPFKSTDTQYF. The CDR3 nucleotides are TGTGCCAGCTCACCATTCAAGAGCACAGATACGCAGTATTTT.

The chain employs TRBV2 and TRBJ2-5; 10 bases are shared with TRBD1. Germline assignment: CDR1 SNHLY and CDR2 FYNNEI. The CDR3 is 15 residues long. The V gene end was trimmed by 10 bases and the J gene end by 4 bases; junction bases not matched to a gene: 12. CDR3 nucleotides: TGTGCCACCTTTAAAGGTGGGACAGGGGTAGAGACCCAGTACTTC. Residues: CATFKGGTGVETQYF.

The chain couples TRBV28 to TRBJ1-3; a possible D gene is TRBD1 (6 bases). The V and J ends lost 6 bases and 7 bases respectively, with 13 bases between them. The CDR3 extends over 13 amino acids. Germline loops: CDR1 MDHEN, CDR2 SYDVKM. The CDR3 nucleotides read TGTGCCAGCAGCAACCAGGGGTGGAACACCATATATTTT. Protein product: CASSNQGWNTIYF.